The rows below give T cell receptor beta chains drawn from one sample of a study of T cells expressing NK-cell markers. Following a re-call of the 5' RACE reads, TCRdb has one entry per CDR3 protein and lacks DNA. The listing contains around 550,000 distinct CDR3 sequences. The sequenced sample consisted of blood T cells: a sorted CD56 or NKG2C T cell subset, CD4+ or CD8+ T cells, or bulk PBMC T cells (not recorded which). The receptors were sampled from a man younger than 35 in good health. CDR3s include the opening cysteine and the closing phenylalanine or tryptophan.

j_call | cdr3_length | v_call | cdr3_aa
TRBJ2-7 | 15 | TRBV7-2 | CASSLIAGSTTEQYF
TRBJ2-1 | 15 | TRBV4-3 | CASSRVLAGSREQFF
TRBJ2-3 | 17 | TRBV11-2 | CASSLASRLAAADTQYF
TRBJ2-7 | 15 | TRBV28 | CASSGGGRASYEQYF
TRBJ2-1 | 15 | TRBV12-3/TRBV12-4 | CATTRGAGIYNEQFF
TRBJ2-3 | 14 | TRBV6-2/TRBV6-3 | CASSYGLAPDTQYF
TRBJ2-7 | 13 | TRBV12-3/TRBV12-4 | CASSFASQGEQYF
TRBJ2-3 | 16 | TRBV20-1 | CSARDRLQGFTDTQYF
TRBJ2-2 | 13 | TRBV10-3 | CATGQGNTGELFF
TRBJ2-3 | 14 | TRBV29-1 | CSVRGDKSTDTQYF
TRBJ1-2 | 17 | TRBV10-3 | CATTRPGQMAVSGGYTF
TRBJ1-1 | 14 | TRBV4-3 | CASRQDLQQYEAFF
TRBJ1-4 | 14 | TRBV7-6 | CASSSRLGAEKLFF
TRBJ2-3 | 15 | TRBV7-9 | CASTPRGGATDTQYF
TRBJ2-1 | 14 | TRBV7-3 | CASSLTGLGNEQFF
TRBJ2-1 | 16 | TRBV7-8 | CASSPGAGGSYNEQFF
TRBJ2-5 | 16 | TRBV30 | CAWSGASGRVLETQYF
TRBJ2-1 | 14 | TRBV20-1 | CSARRGESRRAQFF
TRBJ1-4 | 15 | TRBV28 | CASSSAPTTNEKLFF
TRBJ2-2 | 15 | TRBV4-3 | CASSQGFGGTGELFF
TRBJ2-7 | 12 | TRBV6-2/TRBV6-3 | CASSRQGVEQYF
TRBJ2-5 | 17 | TRBV5-1 | CASSRLTTSGSLETQYF
TRBJ2-5 | 14 | TRBV11-2 | CASSPGTLKETQYF
TRBJ1-2 | 15 | TRBV6-5 | CASSLEKAGGPGYTF
TRBJ2-1 | 13 | TRBV29-1 | CSVAGGFTNEQFF
TRBJ1-2 | 15 | TRBV20-1 | CSARGGHLLDYGYTF
TRBJ2-7 | 17 | TRBV7-2 | CASSLSGQPTRPYEQYF
TRBJ1-2 | 13 | TRBV19 | CASTKTDRDGYTF